These 29 T cell receptor beta chains were all obtained from the same sample, sequenced in a study of blood T cells in healthy people across ages. Alongside a J-beta primer mix, a sample-barcoded 5' primer served in a second PCR lasting roughly 6 to 12 cycles. TCRdb analysed the 5' RACE reads with MiXCR anew, one entry per CDR3 protein. The sample lists about 1,600,000 distinct CDR3 sequences, roughly 45% occurring once. The sequenced material came from blood. Every receptor here comes from a woman under 30 in good health.

The gene calls are TRBV3-1 and TRBJ2-3; possible D gene TRBD2, 5 bases. The length of the CDR3 is 17 residues. V was pared by 0 bases and J by 0 bases, with 13 bases between. Germline V lookup: CDR1 LGHDT, CDR2 YNNKEL (reference sequence). CDR3 sequence: CASSQDRARTSTDTQYF. The CDR3 DNA reads TGTGCCAGCAGCCAAGATCGGGCTAGGACTAGCACAGATACGCAGTATTTT.

The chain carries TRBV3-1 and TRBJ2-7; 9 bases are shared with TRBD1. Per germline, CDR1 LGHDT and CDR2 YNNKEL (reference sequence). This CDR3 has 16 residues. V gave up 3 bases and J gave up 2 bases; unmatched junction bases: 8. The CDR3 bases are TGTGCCAGCAGCCATGCCCCCGGGACAGGGCCCTACGAGCAGTACTTC. Translation: CASSHAPGTGPYEQYF.

V gene TRBV24-1 combines with J gene TRBJ2-1; a weak D match, TRBD1 (5 bases). V lost 4 bases and J lost 5, with 11 bases in between. Germline CDR1 is KGHDR and CDR2 is SFDVKD. The CDR3 extends over 14 amino acids. The CDR3 is CATSESSGNNEQFF. Here the CDR3 DNA reads TGTGCCACCAGTGAGTCCTCAGGGAACAATGAGCAGTTCTTC.

The V and J genes are TRBV6-5 and TRBJ1-2; TRBD1 agrees at 8 bases. The CDR3 spans 16 residues. V lost 0 bases to trimming and J lost 7 bases; unmatched junction nucleotides: 10. The germline gives CDR1 MNHEY, CDR2 SVGAGI. CDR3 protein: CASSYSGTAGGSGYTF. DNA of the CDR3: TGTGCCAGCAGTTACTCGGGGACAGCAGGGGGCTCTGGCTACACCTTC.

The sample holds a few counts of this clonotype. The chain is built from TRBV11-2 and TRBJ2-3, with D perhaps being TRBD1 or TRBD2 (5 bases each). This CDR3 contains 16 residues. CDR1 is SGHAT and CDR2 is FQNNGV in the germline V gene. Trimming shortened V by 1 base and J by 1 base, and 12 bases separated the two germline ends. Here the CDR3 DNA reads TGTGCCAGCAGCTTAGTAGGGACGATCCGCACAGATACGCAGTATTTT. Amino acid sequence: CASSLVGTIRTDTQYF. Using reference TRBV11-2 and TRBJ2-3 for the parts outside the CDR3, the full variable domain is EAGVAQSPRYKIIEKRQSVAFWCNPISGHATLYWYQQILGQGPKLLIQFQNNGVVDDSQLPKDRFSAERLKGVDSTLKIQPAKLEDSAVYLCASSLVGTIRTDTQYFGPGTRLTVL.

This clonotype was seen a handful of times. The V and J genes are TRBV27 and TRBJ2-3, with D possibly TRBD2 on 6 matching bases. Germline CDR1 and CDR2: MNHEY and SMNVEV (reference sequence). This CDR3 has 19 residues. The V end was cut by 3 bases, the J end by 2 bases, with 24 bases between. In DNA form, the CDR3 reads TGTGCCAGCAGTTTCACCCAACAAGACCCTAGCGCCCTCACAGATACGCAGTATTTT. Translating it yields CASSFTQQDPSALTDTQYF.

This clonotype was found a few times. This chain links TRBV28 with TRBJ2-3; 9 nucleotides agree with TRBD2. This CDR3 comprises 15 residues. Germline loops: CDR1 MDHEN, CDR2 SYDVKM. J was trimmed by 6 bases and V by 8 bases; bases with no gene match: 12. Here the CDR3 DNA reads TGTGCCAGCCTCAGAGCTAGCGGGGCCGGGGATACGCAGTATTTT. Translated: CASLRASGAGDTQYF.

Notes on this clonotype: One junction end disagrees with the germline gene, perhaps due to a read error. This chain links TRBV6-1 with TRBJ1-6; D perhaps matches TRBD1 (5 bases). This CDR3 spans 17 amino acids. Looked up from germline, CDR1 is MNHNS and CDR2 is SASEGT. CDR3 sequence reads: CACRERDGSSYNSPLHF. DNA for the CDR3: TGTGCCTGCAGAGAAAGGGACGGCAGCTCCTATAATTCACCCCTCCACTTT.

Note on this clonotype: It may be a read error: a sequence one base away is much more abundant. The rearrangement uses TRBV5-1 and TRBJ2-5, with D possibly matching TRBD1 (6 bases). V lost 0 bases to trimming and J lost 0 bases, with 9 bases between them. This CDR3 has 15 residues. In germline, CDR1 is SGHRS, CDR2 YFSETQ. CDR3 sequence (DNA): TGCGCCAGCAGCTTGGGACAGGTGTACCAAGAGACCCAGTACTTC. Amino acid sequence: CASSLGQVYQETQYF.

The rearrangement uses TRBV27 and TRBJ1-2; D is possibly TRBD1 (5 bases). Germline lookup yields CDR1 MNHEY and CDR2 SMNVEV (reference sequence). The CDR3 sequence is 13 residues long. Trimming removed 3 bases from V and 6 bases from J, with 11 bases in between. CDR3 coding DNA: TGTGCCAGCAGTTTCTGGGGGAGCGATGGCTACACCTTC. This translates into CASSFWGSDGYTF.

CDR3 protein: CASSSKGLLQNNEQFF. The CDR3 coding sequence is TGTGCCAGCAGCTCTAAGGGACTACTACAAAACAATGAGCAGTTCTTC. This chain uses TRBV7-9 with TRBJ2-1; 7 positions match TRBD2. The germline CDR1 and CDR2 sequences are SEHNR and FQNEAQ (reference sequence). The CDR3 extends over 16 amino acids. V shed 4 bases, J shed 5 bases, and the junction held 11 bases outside the gene matches.

The J gene is TRBJ1-2, the V gene TRBV20-1, with D possibly TRBD1 on 6 matching bases. The V gene lost 1 base and the J gene lost 9 bases, with 12 bases spanning the gap. Germline V gives CDR1 DFQATT, CDR2 SNEGSKA (reference sequence). The CDR3 runs to 12 residues. The CDR3 DNA reads TGCAGTGCTAGAGGACAGGCCTCTAGCTACACCTTC. The encoded protein is CSARGQASSYTF.

This clonotype showed up just a few times. The chain combines TRBV9 with TRBJ2-2; no clear D gene. CDR1 and CDR2 from the germline V gene are SGDLS and YYNGEE. The germline V and J ends were trimmed by 0 bases and 3 bases, with 6 bases remaining between them. This CDR3 region has 14 residues. In DNA form, the CDR3 reads TGTGCCAGCAGCGTAGATGAGTACACCGGGGAGCTGTTTTTT. This codes for CASSVDEYTGELFF.

V gene TRBV25-1 combines with J gene TRBJ2-7; D not resolved. Trimming shortened V by 0 bases and J by 4 bases, and 13 bases separated the two germline ends. Germline assignment: CDR1 MGHDK and CDR2 SYGVNS. The CDR3 contains 15 residues. CDR3 DNA sequence: TGTGCCAGCAGTGAATATAGGTTCACCTCTTACGAGCAGTACTTC. It translates to CASSEYRFTSYEQYF.

In this sample, this clonotype turned up a few times. The CDR3 here is CASSPQFGQSPGKNIQYF. As DNA, the CDR3 is TGTGCCAGCAGCCCTCAATTTGGGCAGTCCCCTGGCAAAAACATTCAGTACTTC. The chain carries TRBV7-9 and TRBJ2-4, with D unclear. This CDR3 is built from 18 residues. Trimming took 5 bases from V and 3 from J, leaving 23 bases between them. CDR1 SEHNR and CDR2 FQNEAQ come from the germline V gene (reference sequence). Variable domain in full (rest from reference TRBV7-9 and TRBJ2-4): DTGVSQNPRHKITKRGQNVTFRCDPISEHNRLYWYRQTLGQGPEFLTYFQNEAQLEKSRLLSDRFSAERPKGSFSTLEIQRTEQGDSAMYLCASSPQFGQSPGKNIQYFGAGTRLSVL.

The rearrangement uses TRBV4-1 and TRBJ2-1, with 8 positions matching TRBD2. The CDR3 extends over 18 amino acids. V dropped 0 bases and J dropped 0; count of bases not matched to a gene: 7. Germline V gene lookup returns CDR1 MGHRA and CDR2 YSYEKL. The CDR3 reads CASSQDLSGRSSYNEQFF. The DNA of the CDR3 is TGCGCCAGCAGCCAAGATTTAAGCGGGAGAAGCTCCTACAATGAGCAGTTCTTC.

The V and J genes are TRBV5-1 and TRBJ1-4; no clear D. Germline V gives CDR1 SGHRS, CDR2 YFSETQ. V shed 2 bases and J shed 4 bases, with 9 bases lying between them. CDR3 size: 14 residues. DNA of the CDR3: TGCGCCAGCAGCTTCGACGGACTTAATGAAAAACTGTTTTTT. It yields the protein CASSFDGLNEKLFF.

J is TRBJ2-1 and V is TRBV12-3 or TRBV12-4; D possibly matches TRBD1 or TRBD2 (6 bases each). The CDR3 is made up of 17 amino acids. Trimming took off 6 bases at V and 5 bases at J, with 23 bases between the two ends. CDR3 in amino acids: CASSPMPQGGGNNEQFF. As DNA, the CDR3 is TGTGCCAGCAGCCCTATGCCACAGGGAGGAGGGAACAATGAGCAGTTCTTC.

The genes are TRBV12-3 or TRBV12-4 and TRBJ2-7; D uncertain. The end of the DNA fits TRBJ2-4 better, so the J call may be wrong. The CDR3 is 12 residues long. CDR3 sequence reads: CASSLPIGIQYF. The DNA of the CDR3 is TGTGCCAGCAGCCTCCCCATAGGCATTCAGTACTTC.

This clonotype was detected only once. The chain recombines TRBV4-1 with TRBJ1-5; D remains unclear. The V gene's germline CDR1 is MGHRA and CDR2 YSYEKL. The CDR3 runs to 15 residues. The V end was cut by 0 bases, the J end by 1 base, with 7 bases between. The CDR3 bases are TGCGCCAGCAGCCAAGAGGGCAGGAGCAATCAGCCCCAGCATTTT. As protein: CASSQEGRSNQPQHF.

V is TRBV6-2 or TRBV6-3 and J is TRBJ1-5; possibly TRBD1 for D (5 bases). Germline values: CDR1 MNHEY, CDR2 SVGEGT. V lost 4 bases, J lost 0 bases, and 16 bases lay in between. CDR3 length: 17 residues. CDR3 protein: CASSSGLLGDSNQPQHF. As DNA, the CDR3 is TGTGCCAGCAGTTCCGGGCTTCTGGGGGATAGCAATCAGCCCCAGCATTTT.

The rearrangement links TRBV6-1 to TRBJ1-5, with D hard to call. The CDR3 length is 13 residues. The germline CDR1 and CDR2 sequences are MNHNS and SASEGT. Trimming removed 5 bases from V and 3 bases from J, with 8 bases in between. The CDR3 spells CASSFPDNQPQHF. CDR3 nucleotide sequence: TGTGCCAGCAGTTTCCCAGACAATCAGCCCCAGCATTTT.

V is TRBV12-3 or TRBV12-4 and J is TRBJ1-2, with D perhaps matching TRBD1 (6 bases). The CDR3 contains 13 residues. Trimming stripped 6 bases from V and 6 bases from J, with 14 bases between. The CDR3 here is CASRKQGIDGYTF. Written as DNA, the CDR3 is TGTGCCAGCAGGAAACAGGGTATCGATGGCTACACCTTC.

This clonotype was counted only a few times. The chain links TRBV6-5 to TRBJ2-7; TRBD2 agrees at 7 bases. V gave up 6 bases and J gave up 6 bases; unmatched junction bases: 11. The CDR3 length is 14 residues. Germline CDR1 and CDR2: MNHEY and SVGAGI. In nucleotides, the CDR3 is TGTGCCAGCAGCCGACTAGGACTAGTCGGCGAGCAGTACTTC. Encoded protein: CASSRLGLVGEQYF.

Note on this clonotype: Germline is not matched at one junction end, which may reflect a read error. This chain connects TRBV7-2 to TRBJ2-5, with 9 bases aligning to TRBD1. The tail of the sequence fits TRBJ2-7 better, so the J call may be wrong. CDR3 length equals 15 residues. Per germline, CDR1 SGHTA and CDR2 FQGNSA. This CDR3 is CAGSLGDRAGFEQYF. The CDR3 DNA reads TGTGCCGGCAGCTTAGGGGACAGGGCCGGTTTCGAGCAGTACTTC.

V and J are TRBV11-2 and TRBJ1-1, with a tentative D call TRBD1 (5 bases). V shed 1 base and J shed 4 bases, with 16 bases lying between them. The CDR3 contains 16 residues. Germline lookup yields CDR1 SGHAT and CDR2 FQNNGV. The chain's CDR3 is CASSLVTRGGGTEAFF. CDR3 bases: TGTGCCAGCAGCTTAGTTACGCGGGGCGGGGGCACTGAAGCTTTCTTT.

V is TRBV29-1 and J is TRBJ1-2, with 7 bases fitting TRBD1. Unmatched junction bases numbered 4, after V lost 3 bases and J lost 6 bases. The CDR3 loop spans 12 amino acids. Germline values: CDR1 SQVTM, CDR2 ANQGSEA. The CDR3 region is CSVEAGGNGYTF. The CDR3 DNA reads TGCAGCGTTGAGGCAGGGGGTAATGGCTACACCTTC. Drawing the rest from reference TRBV29-1 and TRBJ1-2, the complete variable domain is SAVISQKPSRDICQRGTSLTIQCQVDSQVTMMFWYRQQPGQSLTLIATANQGSEATYESGFVIDKFPISRPNLTFSTLTVSNMSPEDSSIYLCSVEAGGNGYTFGSGTRLTVV.

Note on this clonotype: At one of its ends the junction is not consistent with the germline gene, which may arise from a read error. The J gene is TRBJ1-2, the V gene TRBV7-2; no reliable D call. The CDR3 covers 15 residues. Per the germline V gene, CDR1 is SGHTA and CDR2 is FQGNSA. CDR3 loop: CASGFDEGIRYGYTF. The CDR3 nucleotides are TGTGCCAGCGGCTTCGATGAGGGAATCCGCTATGGCTACACCTTC. The full variable domain, rest sourced from reference TRBV7-2 and TRBJ1-2, is GAGVSQSPSNKVTEKGKDVELRCDPISGHTALYWYRQSLGQGLEFLIYFQGNSAPDKSGLPSDRFSAERTGGSVSTLTIQRTQQEDSAVYLCASGFDEGIRYGYTFGSGTRLTVV.

This chain connects TRBV5-1 to TRBJ2-2; D not resolved. Germline lookup yields CDR1 SGHRS and CDR2 YFSETQ. V lost 6 bases to trimming and J lost 3 bases, with 12 bases between them. There are 14 residues in the CDR3. The CDR3 nucleotides are TGCGCCAGCATCAAGAACTGGGACACCGGGGAGCTGTTTTTT. Encoded protein: CASIKNWDTGELFF.